This paragraph covers one T cell receptor (beta chain) sequence. The sample originates from a study of OX40 agonist ivuxolimab in advanced cancers. As for the study in general: The patients received ivuxolimab by intravenous route every 2 weeks at 0.01 to 10 mg/kg. Enrollees could have had prior anti-PD-1, anti-PD-L1 or anti-CTLA-4 therapy, which 40% to 45% had received. Participants averaged about 60 years of age (range roughly 23 to 90) and were 75% to 90% male.

V lost 3 bases and J 5 bases, leaving 9 bases between the germline ends. The CDR3 extends over 13 amino acids. CDR1 and CDR2 from the germline V gene are SGHTA and FQGNSA. Generated by immunoSEQ multiplex PCR, the TCRdb table keeps only in-frame clones and is missing some. The table records tens of thousands of clones, 75% to 85% of them present only once. The clonotype originates from an adult with an advanced solid tumor such as melanoma, head and neck, liver or kidney cancer. The sample was CD4+ or CD8+ T cells sorted from blood, taken in a trial of the OX40 agonist ivuxolimab. This chain uses TRBV7-2 with TRBJ2-3, with D hard to call. CDR3 amino acids: CASSFNSKDTQYF. The CDR3 nucleotides read TGTGCCAGCAGCTTTAACTCGAAAGATACGCAGTATTTT.